This entry describes one T cell receptor (beta chain). Antigen unknown. The data were obtained in a study of memory CD4+ T cells and cytomegalovirus serostatus. Study-level information: Donors were healthy Belgian adults, 9 or 10 CMV seropositive and under 30 seronegative. General study results and limits: CMV serostatus prediction reached median AUC approximately 0.96, or 0.89 with US-trained model.

Measured with immunoSEQ multiplex PCR; TCRdb has only the in-frame clones, and not every one. The table includes 85,000 to 100,000 clones, about 80% detected once. CDR3 size: 18 residues. CDR1 MNHEY and CDR2 SMNVEV come from the germline V gene (reference sequence). V gave up 0 bases and J gave up 9 bases, with 24 bases separating them. The sort gate was single viable CD3+CD4+CD8-CD45RO+ cells for memory CD4+ T cells. This sequence was found in an adult in good health and CMV-seropositive. The rearrangement uses TRBV27 and TRBJ2-1, with D tentatively TRBD2 (6 bases). The sequencing sample was made of memory CD4+ T cells from blood. CDR3 amino acids: CASSLSLHLAYPRGEQFF. CDR3 nucleotides: TGTGCCAGCAGTTTATCACTACATCTAGCGTACCCCAGAGGTGAGCAGTTCTTC.